Each of the 23 T cell receptor beta chains below was sequenced from the same sample in a study of cytomegalovirus exposure and HLA in healthy donors. Vbeta (60) and Jbeta (13) primers were used in the PCR. Using immunoSEQ multiplex PCR, the repertoire was profiled, and TCRdb retains in-frame clones only, with some absent. This table has roughly 150,000 clones, roughly 87% appearing once. Sequenced input: PBMCs. The receptor source for this set is a man aged 50-60 years in good health and CMV-seropositive.

The V and J genes are TRBV7-9 and TRBJ1-1, with TRBD1 matching 8 bases. The CDR3 length is 11 residues. Germline assignment: CDR1 SEHNR and CDR2 FQNEAQ (reference sequence). Trimming removed 3 bases from V and 11 bases from J; junction bases left unmatched: 2. DNA for the CDR3: TGTGCCAGCAGCTTCGGACAGGGTGCTTTCTTT. Encoded protein: CASSFGQGAFF.

This chain connects TRBV15 to TRBJ2-5; 14 bases fit TRBD2. CDR1 is LNHNV, CDR2 YYDKDF, per germline (reference sequence). V trimming: 4 bases; J trimming: 3 bases; junction bases outside the gene matches: 4. The CDR3 runs to 16 residues. The CDR3: CATSTGTSGGKETQYF. The CDR3, as DNA: TGTGCCACCAGCACCGGGACTAGCGGGGGAAAAGAGACCCAGTACTTC.

The chain combines TRBV4-2 with TRBJ2-5; 9 bases align to TRBD2. The germline CDR1 and CDR2 sequences are LGHNA and YNFKEQ. The CDR3 contains 18 residues. V gave up 0 bases and J gave up 5 bases; unmatched junction bases: 13. In DNA form, the CDR3 reads TGTGCCAGCAGCCAAGATGCAGCGGGGGGTAGAGTGGGGGAGACCCAGTACTTC. Its translation: CASSQDAAGGRVGETQYF.

The chain recombines TRBV2 with TRBJ2-1; TRBD2 aligns across 15 bases. The CDR3 runs 15 residues. V lost 6 bases and J lost 9; bases outside the gene matches: 6. Germline CDR1 and CDR2: SNHLY and FYNNEI. DNA for the CDR3: TGTGCCAGCAGCGGACTAGCGGGGGGGCCCGGTGAGCAGTTCTTC. Its translation is CASSGLAGGPGEQFF.

The chain joins TRBV29-1 to TRBJ1-4, with D uncertain. This CDR3 is 12 amino acids long. Deletions cut 1 base from V and 6 bases from J, with 6 bases between. Per germline, CDR1 SQVTM and CDR2 ANQGSEA. CDR3 DNA: TGCAGCGTTGAAGGTCGGGATGAAAAACTGTTTTTT. Translated, it gives CSVEGRDEKLFF.

The V gene is TRBV25-1, the J gene TRBJ1-5, with 7 bases that match TRBD1. V was pared by 4 bases and J by 6 bases, with 6 bases of the junction left unmatched. In germline, CDR1 is MGHDK, CDR2 SYGVNS. The CDR3 consists of 14 residues. The CDR3 sequence is CASSGDRETQPQHF. CDR3 in DNA: TGTGCCAGCAGTGGTGACAGGGAGACTCAGCCCCAGCATTTT.

In this sample, this clone turned up once. The chain employs TRBV2 and TRBJ2-1; 10 bases match TRBD2. The CDR3 spans 13 residues. The V gene's germline CDR1 is SNHLY and CDR2 FYNNEI. This CDR3 is CVVSGRVYNEQFF. Here the CDR3 DNA reads TGTGTAGTCAGCGGGAGGGTTTACAATGAGCAGTTCTTC.

V is TRBV4-3 and J is TRBJ2-3, with 10 bases matching TRBD2. The germline CDR1 and CDR2 sequences are LGHNA and YSLEER. The V gene end was trimmed by 0 bases and the J gene end by 4 bases; junction bases not matched to a gene: 7. The CDR3 extends over 17 amino acids. CDR3 sequence: CASSQESGGAGSDTQYF. The CDR3 DNA reads as TGCGCCAGCAGCCAAGAAAGCGGGGGGGCTGGTTCAGATACGCAGTATTTT.

The gene calls are TRBV11-2 and TRBJ1-6, with TRBD1 matching over 7 bases. Per the germline V gene, CDR1 is SGHAT and CDR2 is FQNNGV. The CDR3 contains 13 residues. Trimming cost V 6 bases and J 7 bases; bases outside gene matches: 3. The CDR3 region is CASSRDSNSPLHF. CDR3 nucleotide sequence: TGTGCCAGCAGTCGGGACAGCAATTCACCCCTCCACTTT.

Remarks on this clone: The junction departs from the called germline gene at one end, perhaps through a read error. V and J are TRBV7-9 and TRBJ1-1; TRBD1 aligns across 9 bases. The CDR3 contains 15 residues. Germline values: CDR1 SEHNR, CDR2 FQNEAQ (reference sequence). This CDR3 is CSSSYGGTGSTEAFF. The CDR3 nucleotides are TGTTCCAGCAGCTACGGAGGGACAGGGAGCACTGAAGCTTTCTTT.

This clone was seen only a few times. The gene calls are TRBV28 and TRBJ2-7; D unclear. Germline assignment: CDR1 MDHEN and CDR2 SYDVKM. This CDR3 comprises 15 residues. The V end was cut by 6 bases, the J end by 2 bases, with 17 bases between. The CDR3 reads CASSPPRSLTYEQYF. In DNA, the CDR3 is TGTGCCAGCAGCCCCCCCAGATCTCTGACCTACGAGCAGTACTTC.

The chain is built from TRBV5-1 and TRBJ1-3; unclear D gene. CDR3 length: 19 residues. Germline V gene lookup returns CDR1 SGHRS and CDR2 YFSETQ. The V end lost 2 bases, the J end lost 0 bases, and 21 bases lay between the germline ends. This CDR3 reads CASSFSGFGQATSGNTIYF. The CDR3, as DNA: TGCGCCAGCAGCTTCTCTGGCTTTGGGCAGGCCACCTCTGGAAACACCATATATTTT.

The rearrangement links TRBV7-8 to TRBJ1-2; 8 bases are a match to TRBD1. The V segment lost 1 base and the J segment 8 bases; nucleotides outside the gene matches: 3. Germline assignment: CDR1 SGHVS and CDR2 FQNEAQ. The CDR3 has 13 residues. The CDR3 here is CASSLDRGGGYTF. In DNA form, the CDR3 reads TGTGCCAGCAGCTTAGACAGGGGGGGAGGCTACACCTTC.

V usage is TRBV28 and J usage is TRBJ1-2, with TRBD1 matching over 9 bases. The J segment lost 7 bases and the V segment lost 2 bases, leaving 11 bases of the junction unmatched. Germline V CDR1 and CDR2: MDHEN, SYDVKM. This CDR3 comprises 16 residues. The CDR3 nucleotides are TGTGCCAGCAGTTTACCGGGGGCGGGACAGGGCTCTGGCTACACCTTC. Its protein is CASSLPGAGQGSGYTF.

This rearrangement joins TRBV27 to TRBJ2-5; tentative D call: TRBD1 (6 bases). Judging by the DNA end, TRBJ2-7 fits better; the J call may be wrong. Germline V lookup: CDR1 MNHEY, CDR2 SMNVEV (reference sequence). This CDR3 is 15 amino acids long. The CDR3 protein is CASSLIQGPSYEQYF. CDR3 coding DNA: TGTGCCAGCAGTTTGATTCAGGGGCCATCCTACGAGCAGTACTTC.

J is TRBJ1-1 and V is TRBV28; 7 bases line up with TRBD1. Looked up from germline, CDR1 is MDHEN and CDR2 is SYDVKM. This CDR3 is built from 14 residues. Trimming cost V 6 bases and J 0 bases; bases outside gene matches: 4. The CDR3 sequence: CASSRDRVNTEAFF. DNA of the CDR3: TGTGCCAGCAGCCGCGACAGGGTGAACACTGAAGCTTTCTTT.

This clone came up a few times. The V gene is TRBV6-7, the J gene TRBJ1-2, with D possibly matching TRBD1 (6 bases). TRBV6-7 is marked as an open reading frame, function uncertain. V lost 8 bases, J lost 6 bases, and 19 bases lay in between. This CDR3 spans 14 amino acids. The CDR3 region has the DNA TGTGCCAGCGGGGCGCGGGGGGCGTGGGATGGCTACACCTTC. Translated, it gives CASGARGAWDGYTF.

The CDR3 DNA reads as TGTGCCAGCAGTCGAACAGTATCTCCCGGCACAGATACGCAGTATTTT. Its protein is CASSRTVSPGTDTQYF. This chain joins TRBV7-8 and TRBJ2-3; D unresolved. V lost 6 bases and J 1 base, leaving 17 bases between the germline ends. Germline assignment: CDR1 SGHVS and CDR2 FQNEAQ. CDR3 length: 16 residues.

The count of this clone is one. This chain's CDR3 is CASSIDTRQGGYNEQFF. CDR3 in DNA: TGTGCCAGTAGTATAGATACACGGCAGGGGGGCTACAATGAGCAGTTCTTC. The chain joins TRBV19 to TRBJ2-1; possibly TRBD1 for D (7 bases). Germline lookup yields CDR1 LNHDA and CDR2 SQIVND (reference sequence). The V and J ends lost 0 bases and 3 bases respectively, with 15 bases between them. The CDR3 spans 17 residues. The full variable domain, rest sourced from reference TRBV19 and TRBJ2-1, is DGGITQSPKYLFRKEGQNVTLSCEQNLNHDAMYWYRQDPGQGLRLIYYSQIVNDFQKGDIAEGYSVSREKKESFPLTVTSAQKNPTAFYLCASSIDTRQGGYNEQFFGPGTRLTVL.

The count of this clone is one. The chain combines TRBV25-1 with TRBJ2-1; the D gene is possibly TRBD2 (6 bases). The CDR3 runs 14 residues. V dropped 4 bases and J dropped 1 base, with 8 bases sitting between them. The germline V gene encodes CDR1 MGHDK and CDR2 SYGVNS. The CDR3 sequence is CASSVRGSYNEQFF. CDR3 sequence (DNA): TGTGCCAGCAGTGTTCGGGGGTCCTACAATGAGCAGTTCTTC.

The rearrangement uses TRBV28 and TRBJ1-2; possibly TRBD1 for D (5 bases). CDR3 length: 14 residues. Trimming cost V 3 bases and J 4 bases, with 12 bases left between them. Per the germline V gene, CDR1 is MDHEN and CDR2 is SYDVKM. CDR3: CASSFPGDTYGYTF. The DNA for the CDR3 is TGTGCCAGCAGTTTTCCGGGGGATACCTATGGCTACACCTTC.

The gene calls are TRBV2 and TRBJ2-5, with a weak D call TRBD1 (6 bases). CDR3 size: 13 residues. Trimming took 8 bases from V and 0 from J, leaving 10 bases between them. The germline gives CDR1 SNHLY, CDR2 FYNNEI. The CDR3 loop reads CASDGTNQETQYF. The CDR3 nucleotides read TGTGCCAGCGATGGGACAAACCAAGAGACCCAGTACTTC.

The V gene is TRBV7-3, the J gene TRBJ2-6; D may be TRBD2 (7 bases). Germline values: CDR1 SGHTA, CDR2 FQGTGA. The V gene lost 0 bases and the J gene lost 4 bases, with 13 bases spanning the gap. There are 17 residues in the CDR3. CDR3 amino acids: CASSLTGGGLGANVLTF. CDR3 coding DNA: TGTGCCAGCAGCTTAACAGGGGGAGGGCTCGGGGCCAACGTCCTGACTTTC.